Presented here are 27 T cell receptor beta chains from one specimen sequenced in a study of T cell repertoires in aging, cancer and after chemotherapy. TRB rearrangements spanning V, D and J were amplified using mixed TRB-A/B primers. In TCRdb, the multiplex PCR reads were re-called with MiXCR into one record per CDR3 protein. The sample carries about 1,200 distinct CDR3 sequences, 25% to 30% recorded once. Peripheral blood genomic DNA, not sorted cells or RNA, was the template. Sequenced material: blood. The receptor source for this set is a human donor with a blood cancer.

This clonotype rates as medium-sized. The CDR3 sequence is CASSVKRGNEKLFF. Written as DNA, the CDR3 is TGTGCCAGCAGCGTAAAAAGGGGGAATGAAAAACTGTTTTTT. J is TRBJ1-4 and V is TRBV5-4; D is possibly TRBD1 (6 bases). The germline V gene has CDR1 SGHNT and CDR2 YYREEE (reference sequence). Trimming took off 4 bases at V and 5 bases at J, with 12 bases between the two ends. The CDR3 length is 14 residues.

This clonotype is large (0.1 to 1%) by share. In nucleotides, the CDR3 is TGTGCCTGGAGTGTTAGGGGGCCAGATACGCAGTATTTT. This sequence encodes CAWSVRGPDTQYF. The chain employs TRBV30 and TRBJ2-3; 7 bases align to TRBD1. The CDR3 runs to 13 residues. Germline loops: CDR1 GTSNPN, CDR2 SVGIG (reference sequence). V shed 0 bases, J shed 4 bases, and the junction held 1 base outside the gene matches.

In this sample, this clonotype turned up once. The V and J genes are TRBV19 and TRBJ2-1, with D perhaps being TRBD1 or TRBD2 (6 bases each). The V gene lost 7 bases and the J gene lost 9 bases, with 10 bases spanning the gap. The germline V gene has CDR1 LNHDA and CDR2 SQIVND (reference sequence). This CDR3 region has 11 residues. CDR3 in amino acids: CASIGGLEQFF. CDR3 nucleotide sequence: TGTGCCAGTATAGGGGGGCTTGAGCAGTTCTTC. The whole variable domain, filled in from reference TRBV19 and TRBJ2-1, reads DGGITQSPKYLFRKEGQNVTLSCEQNLNHDAMYWYRQDPGQGLRLIYYSQIVNDFQKGDIAEGYSVSREKKESFPLTVTSAQKNPTAFYLCASIGGLEQFFGPGTRLTVL.

This clonotype ranks as large (0.1 to 1%). CDR3 bases: TGTGCCAGCAGTCCTCAGAACACCGGGGAGCTGTTTTTT. The encoded protein is CASSPQNTGELFF. The rearrangement joins TRBV27 to TRBJ2-2; D gene uncertain. The CDR3 is 13 residues long. V shed 5 bases and J shed 1 base, with 5 bases lying between them. Germline V gene data show CDR1 as MNHEY and CDR2 as SMNVEV (reference sequence).

The rearrangement joins TRBV6-5 to TRBJ2-2, with a possible D match to TRBD1 (6 bases). Germline V gene lookup returns CDR1 MNHEY and CDR2 SVGAGI. The CDR3 contains 16 residues. The ends were cut back, 2 bases at V and 1 base at J, with 11 bases in the middle. The CDR3 DNA follows: TGTGCCAGCAGTTACGCGGACAGAGGGAACACCGGGGAGCTGTTTTTT. Residues: CASSYADRGNTGELFF.

This clonotype is judged large (0.1 to 1%). The chain employs TRBV5-4 and TRBJ2-5; D remains unclear. This CDR3 comprises 14 residues. V lost 0 bases and J 2 bases, leaving 8 bases between the germline ends. The germline gives CDR1 SGHNT, CDR2 YYREEE (reference sequence). The CDR3 spells CASSLAGSQETQYF. CDR3 coding DNA: TGTGCCAGCAGCTTGGCCGGCAGTCAAGAGACCCAGTACTTC.

Within the sample, this clonotype is medium-sized (0.01 to 0.1%). The rearrangement links TRBV27 to TRBJ1-5, with D uncertain. Trimming took 6 bases from V and 0 from J, leaving 9 bases between them. This CDR3 is 14 amino acids long. From germline, CDR1 is MNHEY and CDR2 SMNVEV (reference sequence). CDR3 region: CASRLDSSNQPQHF. In nucleotides, the CDR3 is TGTGCCAGCAGACTAGACTCTAGCAATCAGCCCCAGCATTTT.

This clonotype is medium-sized in the sample. Here the CDR3 reads CASSFVSYEQYF. CDR3 in DNA: TGTGCCAGCAGTTTCGTTTCCTACGAGCAGTACTTC. The genes are TRBV12-3 or TRBV12-4 and TRBJ2-7; D is unclear. Trimming shortened V by 3 bases and J by 1 base, and 4 bases separated the two germline ends. The CDR3 has 12 amino acids.

By share of the sample, this clonotype is large (0.1 to 1%). The V gene is TRBV7-6, the J gene TRBJ2-7, with D unclear. Germline CDR1 reads SGHVS; CDR2 reads FNYEAQ. Trimming shortened V by 3 bases and J by 3 bases, and 9 bases separated the two germline ends. The CDR3 is made up of 13 amino acids. This CDR3 is CASSFEPSYEQYF. Here the CDR3 DNA reads TGTGCCAGCAGCTTCGAGCCCAGCTACGAGCAGTACTTC.

The DNA for the CDR3 is TGTGCCAGCAGTTTTGGTAGCGGGAGAGTCGCAGATACGCAGTATTTT. The encoded protein is CASSFGSGRVADTQYF. V and J are TRBV28 and TRBJ2-3; 9 nucleotides agree with TRBD2. The length of the CDR3 is 16 residues. Germline values: CDR1 MDHEN, CDR2 SYDVKM. V was pared by 3 bases and J by 4 bases, with 8 bases of the junction left unmatched.

There are a few counts of this clonotype. CDR3 protein: CASSEARGGNQPQHF. The CDR3 region has the DNA TGTGCCAGCAGTGAAGCGCGGGGAGGCAATCAGCCCCAGCATTTT. The chain links TRBV2 to TRBJ1-5; D is unclear. Trimming removed 0 bases at V and 2 bases at J, with 8 bases between. The CDR3 runs to 15 residues. Germline V gene lookup returns CDR1 SNHLY and CDR2 FYNNEI. Filled out from reference TRBV2 and TRBJ1-5, the complete variable domain reads EPEVTQTPSHQVTQMGQEVILRCVPISNHLYFYWYRQILGQKVEFLVSFYNNEISEKSEIFDDQFSVERPDGSNFTLKIRSTKLEDSAMYFCASSEARGGNQPQHFGDGTRLSIL.

The chain is built from TRBV6-4 and TRBJ2-2; TRBD1 matches 8 bases. With 5 bases clipped from V and 4 bases from J, the junction kept 9 bases outside the gene matches. CDR3 length: 16 amino acids. Germline CDR1 and CDR2: MRHNA and SNTAGT. The CDR3 is CASSYEGRGPTGELFF. The CDR3 DNA reads as TGTGCCAGCAGTTACGAGGGCAGGGGGCCCACCGGGGAGCTGTTTTTT.

By its share, this clonotype is large. The V call is TRBV12-3 or TRBV12-4, the J call TRBJ2-1; no clear D. This CDR3 is 11 amino acids long. V gave up 0 bases and J gave up 10 bases, with 4 bases separating them. CDR3 amino acids: CASSLAGEQFF. The CDR3 DNA is TGTGCCAGCAGTTTAGCGGGGGAGCAGTTCTTC.

This clonotype was detected once. The chain is built from TRBV5-4 and TRBJ2-5, with TRBD1 identical over 8 bases. The CDR3 consists of 14 residues. V gave up 2 bases and J gave up 1 base; unmatched junction bases: 1. Germline V lookup: CDR1 SGHNT, CDR2 YYREEE (reference sequence). CDR3 protein: CASSFDRGQETQYF. CDR3 nucleotide sequence: TGTGCCAGCAGCTTTGACAGGGGCCAAGAGACCCAGTACTTC.

In this sample, this clonotype is medium-sized (0.01 to 0.1%). The gene calls are TRBV12-3 or TRBV12-4 and TRBJ2-7, with D possibly being TRBD1 or TRBD2 (7 bases each). CDR3 length: 16 amino acids. V was cut by 1 base and J by 4 bases, with 17 bases left in between. The CDR3 loop is CASSLGLAGGGYEQYF. CDR3 nucleotides: TGTGCCAGCAGTTTAGGGCTGGCAGGGGGAGGGTACGAGCAGTACTTC.

By proportion, this clonotype is large. The rearrangement joins TRBV5-4 to TRBJ2-3; D remains unclear. V lost 2 bases, J lost 4 bases, and 11 bases lay in between. This CDR3 spans 14 amino acids. Per germline, CDR1 SGHNT and CDR2 YYREEE (reference sequence). The CDR3 DNA reads as TGTGCCAGCAGCTTTCGGGTCTCGGCAGATACGCAGTATTTT. It specifies CASSFRVSADTQYF. Based on the CDR3 plus reference TRBV5-4 and TRBJ2-3, the full variable domain is ETGVTQSPTHLIKTRGQQVTLRCSSQSGHNTVSWYQQALGQGPQFIFQYYREEENGRGNFPPRFSGLQFPNYSSELNVNALELDDSALYLCASSFRVSADTQYFGPGTRLTVL.

In this sample, this clonotype is medium-sized. This chain joins TRBV7-2 and TRBJ2-1; 8 bases line up with TRBD2. The CDR3 consists of 20 residues. V lost 4 bases to trimming and J lost 6 bases; unmatched junction nucleotides: 23. CDR1 is SGHTA and CDR2 is FQGNSA in the germline V gene. As DNA, the CDR3 is TGTGCCAGCAGCTCCCGGACAGCCGAGACCGGGACTAGTAGATTCAATGAGCAGTTCTTC. It translates to CASSSRTAETGTSRFNEQFF.

This clonotype was observed a handful of times. The V gene is TRBV7-3, the J gene TRBJ2-3; 12 nucleotides align to TRBD1. J gave up 4 bases and V 1 base, and 6 bases lay outside the gene matches. The CDR3 loop spans 17 amino acids. CDR1 SGHTA and CDR2 FQGTGA come from the germline V gene. The CDR3, as DNA: TGTGCCAGCAGCTTAAGGGCCGGGACAGGGGGCGCAGATACGCAGTATTTT. The encoded protein is CASSLRAGTGGADTQYF. The full variable domain, rest sourced from reference TRBV7-3 and TRBJ2-3, is GAGVSQTPSNKVTEKGKYVELRCDPISGHTALYWYRQSLGQGPEFLIYFQGTGAADDSGLPNDRFFAVRPEGSVSTLKIQRTERGDSAVYLCASSLRAGTGGADTQYFGPGTRLTVL.

This clonotype was recorded once. The chain combines TRBV19 with TRBJ2-1; 15 positions agree with TRBD2. The V segment lost 5 bases and the J segment 6 bases; nucleotides outside the gene matches: 8. The CDR3 is 17 amino acids. Germline V gene lookup returns CDR1 LNHDA and CDR2 SQIVND (reference sequence). The CDR3 region has the DNA TGTGCCAGTAGTCACCCAGGACTAGCGGGGGGGCTCAATGAGCAGTTCTTC. It yields the protein CASSHPGLAGGLNEQFF.

This clonotype is categorized as medium-sized. The chain links TRBV19 to TRBJ1-5; no clear D. V was pared by 4 bases and J by 0 bases, with 10 bases between. Germline V gives CDR1 LNHDA, CDR2 SQIVND (reference sequence). The CDR3 has 15 amino acids. CDR3 region: CASSTGSLSNQPQHF. The CDR3 DNA follows: TGTGCCAGTAGTACAGGATCACTTAGCAATCAGCCCCAGCATTTT.

Only a few counts were recorded for this clonotype. This chain joins TRBV28 and TRBJ1-2, with 9 bases identical to TRBD1. J lost 4 bases, V lost 6 bases, and 6 bases had no gene match. This CDR3 comprises 14 residues. CDR1 and CDR2 from the germline V gene are MDHEN and SYDVKM. This chain's CDR3 is CASSPLDRGYGYTF. The CDR3 nucleotides read TGTGCCAGCAGCCCCCTGGACAGGGGCTATGGCTACACCTTC.

CDR3 DNA: TGTGCCAGTAGTATCGGTGGGGCATTGAACACTGAAGCTTTCTTT. Amino acid sequence: CASSIGGALNTEAFF. The gene calls are TRBV19 and TRBJ1-1, with a weak D call TRBD1 (5 bases). CDR1 and CDR2 from the germline V gene are LNHDA and SQIVND (reference sequence). Trimming cost V 3 bases and J 0 bases, with 11 bases left between them. This CDR3 spans 15 amino acids.

In its sample, this clonotype is medium-sized. V is TRBV30 and J is TRBJ1-1; TRBD1 aligns across 7 bases. Germline V gene lookup returns CDR1 GTSNPN and CDR2 SVGIG (reference sequence). Trimming cost V 4 bases and J 10 bases; bases outside gene matches: 9. The CDR3 is 12 residues long. CDR3 sequence (DNA): TGTGCCTGGAAGGGGGCGGGGGGGGGAGCTTTCTTT. Protein sequence: CAWKGAGGGAFF.

This clonotype was observed a handful of times. The chain is built from TRBV20-1 and TRBJ1-5; 7 nucleotides align to TRBD1. The CDR3 covers 14 residues. CDR1 DFQATT and CDR2 SNEGSKA come from the germline V gene (reference sequence). After removal of 2 bases from V and 5 bases from J, the junction contained 6 bases not matched to a gene. CDR3 loop: CSARRTGPYQPQHF. As DNA, the CDR3 is TGCAGTGCTAGAAGGACAGGTCCCTATCAGCCCCAGCATTTT.

This clonotype is medium-sized by share. This chain links TRBV5-1 with TRBJ2-7; 8 bases fit TRBD2. V lost 1 base, J lost 4 bases, and 10 bases stayed unmatched. The CDR3 is 16 residues long. Germline V gene data show CDR1 as SGHRS and CDR2 as YFSETQ. CDR3 amino acids: CASSLMGGGRPYEQYF. The CDR3 DNA sequence: TGCGCCAGCAGCTTGATGGGAGGCGGGAGGCCGTACGAGCAGTACTTC.

Notes on this clonotype: A read error may be the cause here, since a much bigger clone is one base away. V usage is TRBV20-1 and J usage is TRBJ1-4, with 8 bases fitting TRBD1. The CDR3 loop spans 14 amino acids. The germline gives CDR1 DFQATT, CDR2 SNEGSKA (reference sequence). With V trimmed by 3 bases and J by 9 bases, 9 bases remained unmatched. CDR3 coding DNA: TGCAGTGCTAGGAACAGGGGGGAGGGTAAAAAACTGTTTTTT. It is translated as CSARNRGEGKKLFF.

The chain uses TRBV24-1 and TRBJ2-7; D is unclear. V lost 6 bases and J lost 0, with 8 bases in between. Germline CDR1 KGHDR, CDR2 SFDVKD. The CDR3 consists of 13 residues. The CDR3 DNA is TGTGCCACCAGTAAAACGGACTCCTACGAGCAGTACTTC. Its translation: CATSKTDSYEQYF.